This passage covers 32 T cell receptor beta chains from one sample sequenced in a study of blood T cell repertoires in COVID-19. TCRdb's table, derived via immunoSEQ multiplex PCR, lists solely in-frame clones and lacks some. Of around 190,000 clones in the sample, approximately 85% were seen once. The sample taken for sequencing was peripheral blood. The receptor set was obtained from a woman aged 55 to 70 with acute or convalescent COVID-19.

CDR3 sequence reads: CASSQGGEQFF. The CDR3 DNA follows: TGTGCCAGCAGCCAGGGGGGTGAGCAGTTCTTC. The chain links TRBV7-3 to TRBJ2-1; a weak D match, TRBD1 (7 bases). This CDR3 has 11 residues. V lost 5 bases to trimming and J lost 9 bases, with 8 bases between them. Per the germline V gene, CDR1 is SGHTA and CDR2 is FQGTGA. Filled out from reference TRBV7-3 and TRBJ2-1, the complete variable domain reads GAGVSQTPSNKVTEKGKYVELRCDPISGHTALYWYRQSLGQGPEFLIYFQGTGAADDSGLPNDRFFAVRPEGSVSTLKIQRTERGDSAVYLCASSQGGEQFFGPGTRLTVL.

The J gene is TRBJ2-7, the V gene TRBV30; D might be TRBD2 (5 bases). The germline CDR1 and CDR2 sequences are GTSNPN and SVGIG (reference sequence). CDR3 length: 14 residues. Trimming stripped 4 bases from V and 1 base from J, with 14 bases between. The CDR3 reads CAWIRLRGSYEQYF. Here the CDR3 DNA reads TGTGCCTGGATTCGACTGCGAGGGTCCTACGAGCAGTACTTC.

The rearrangement joins TRBV7-8 to TRBJ1-3; TRBD1 is a possible D gene (5 bases). V was shortened by 5 bases and J by 1 base, with 12 bases between the two germline ends. Germline loops: CDR1 SGHVS, CDR2 FQNEAQ. The CDR3 has 15 residues. This CDR3 reads CASSPGRGSGNTIYF. DNA for the CDR3: TGTGCCAGCAGCCCCGGGCGGGGGTCTGGAAACACCATATATTTT.

This sequence joins TRBV5-1 and TRBJ2-1, with D perhaps matching TRBD2 (7 bases). CDR3 length: 16 residues. The V and J ends lost 4 bases and 5 bases respectively, with 19 bases between them. CDR1 is SGHRS, CDR2 YFSETQ, per germline. The CDR3 DNA follows: TGCGCCAGCAGCACCGAATTGCGGGGGCCCAACAATGAGCAGTTCTTC. Translating it yields CASSTELRGPNNEQFF.

This clone was counted between two and nine times. CDR3 amino acids: CASSFSGYEQYV. As DNA, the CDR3 is TGTGCCAGCAGCTTTAGCGGGTACGAGCAGTACGTC. This rearrangement joins TRBV2 to TRBJ2-7; 7 bases fit TRBD2. V lost 6 bases, J lost 4 bases, and 3 bases stayed unmatched. The V gene's germline CDR1 is SNHLY and CDR2 FYNNEI. The CDR3 is made up of 12 amino acids.

The chain couples TRBV15 to TRBJ1-5, with 9 bases fitting TRBD1. The CDR3 extends over 16 amino acids. From germline, CDR1 is LNHNV and CDR2 YYDKDF (reference sequence). The V segment lost 5 bases and the J segment 5 bases; nucleotides outside the gene matches: 10. The CDR3 DNA reads TGTGCCACCAGCCGCCTGGACAGGGGTGTCGATCAGCCCCAGCATTTT. Translating it yields CATSRLDRGVDQPQHF.

This chain links TRBV7-9 with TRBJ1-2; perhaps TRBD1 as D (5 bases). Germline CDR1 reads SEHNR; CDR2 reads FQNEAQ (reference sequence). This CDR3 contains 15 residues. V shed 4 bases and J shed 3 bases, with 15 bases lying between them. The DNA of the CDR3 is TGTGCCAGCAGCTCGATTTGGGGCGAAGACTATGGCTACACCTTC. The encoded protein is CASSSIWGEDYGYTF.

There are a few counts of this clone. This sequence joins TRBV10-3 and TRBJ2-7; the D is unclear. The CDR3 consists of 15 residues. V dropped 3 bases and J dropped 0 bases, with 12 bases sitting between them. Germline values: CDR1 ENHRY, CDR2 SYGVKD. CDR3 nucleotides: TGTGCCATCAGTGACGAGACATCGGACTCCTACGAGCAGTACTTC. Translated: CAISDETSDSYEQYF.

The CDR3 sequence: CASSQETRGNTEAFF. The CDR3 DNA reads TGTGCCAGCAGCCAAGAAACCCGAGGGAACACTGAAGCTTTCTTT. V usage is TRBV3-1 (or the pseudogene TRBV3-2) and J usage is TRBJ1-1, with D unclear. From germline, CDR1 is LGHDT and CDR2 YNNKEL (reference sequence). The CDR3 consists of 15 residues. V shed 0 bases and J shed 1 base, with 9 bases lying between them.

The rearrangement joins TRBV15 to TRBJ1-2; weak D call: TRBD1 (5 bases). CDR1 LNHNV and CDR2 YYDKDF come from the germline V gene (reference sequence). V was cut by 1 base and J by 2 bases, with 14 bases left in between. The CDR3 has 16 amino acids. This CDR3 reads CATSRAGRVENYGYTF. In DNA, the CDR3 is TGTGCCACCAGCAGAGCCGGCAGGGTAGAGAACTATGGCTACACCTTC.

This clone was counted once. The J gene is TRBJ2-4, the V gene TRBV19; 11 bases agree with TRBD2. Germline CDR1 LNHDA, CDR2 SQIVND (reference sequence). The J segment lost 2 bases and the V segment lost 2 bases, leaving 2 bases of the junction unmatched. The CDR3 runs 16 residues. The CDR3 spells CASSIIAGGPKNIQYF. The DNA of the CDR3 is TGTGCCAGTAGTATAATAGCGGGAGGGCCCAAAAACATTCAGTACTTC.

As DNA, the CDR3 is TGTGCCAGCATGGGGAGGGGGGGCCTTGGCTACACCTTC. It encodes CASMGRGGLGYTF. The chain carries TRBV6-5 and TRBJ1-2; maybe TRBD1 (6 bases). This CDR3 contains 13 residues. The V end lost 7 bases, the J end lost 7 bases, and 16 bases lay between the germline ends. Germline V gives CDR1 MNHEY, CDR2 SVGAGI.

The CDR3 sequence is CAWSGAGTMNSGNTIYF. For the CDR3, the DNA is TGTGCCTGGAGTGGGGCCGGGACAATGAATTCTGGAAACACCATATATTTT. The chain carries TRBV30 and TRBJ1-3; the D gene is possibly TRBD1 (6 bases). The germline V gene has CDR1 GTSNPN and CDR2 SVGIG (reference sequence). This CDR3 is built from 17 residues. V was cut by 1 base and J by 1 base, with 17 bases left in between.

The chain uses TRBV12-3 or TRBV12-4 and TRBJ2-3; a possible D gene is TRBD2 (5 bases). Trimming left V 5 bases short and J 5 bases short, with 8 bases between. The length of the CDR3 is 12 residues. The CDR3: CASSARGDTQYF. CDR3 nucleotides: TGTGCCAGCAGTGCACGGGGAGATACGCAGTATTTT.

A few counts support this clone. The chain combines TRBV6-5 with TRBJ2-1; the match to TRBD1 covers 7 bases. The germline gives CDR1 MNHEY, CDR2 SVGAGI. This CDR3 region has 12 residues. J gave up 10 bases and V 6 bases, and 6 bases lay outside the gene matches. The CDR3 bases are TGTGCCAGCAGATCTATAGGGGGCGAGCAGTTCTTC. It specifies CASRSIGGEQFF.

The chain recombines TRBV29-1 with TRBJ2-5; D possibly corresponds to TRBD2 (5 bases). The CDR3 covers 13 residues. Germline CDR1 is SQVTM and CDR2 is ANQGSEA. Trimming removed 4 bases from V and 2 bases from J, with 11 bases in between. CDR3 nucleotides: TGCAGCGTTGTGAGGGCCTTACAAGAGACCCAGTACTTC. It specifies CSVVRALQETQYF.

Regarding this clone: Within the sample, other DNA sequences also encode this same CDR3. This rearrangement joins TRBV12-3 or TRBV12-4 to TRBJ1-1; 7 nucleotides agree with TRBD1. The V segment lost 7 bases and the J segment 1 base; nucleotides outside the gene matches: 3. This CDR3 comprises 13 residues. The CDR3 loop reads CASNRQGNTEAFF. The DNA for the CDR3 is TGTGCCAGCAACCGACAGGGGAACACTGAAGCTTTCTTT.

This clone was seen once. The V call is TRBV6-5, the J call TRBJ2-1; TRBD2 agrees at 8 bases. The length of the CDR3 is 14 residues. Trimming at V came to 9 bases and at J to 3 bases, leaving 7 bases not matched to a gene. CDR1 MNHEY and CDR2 SVGAGI come from the germline V gene. The CDR3 nucleotides are TGTGCCAGTCGTCTAAGCGGGAGCTACAATGAGCAGTTCTTC. Protein: CASRLSGSYNEQFF.

The V call is TRBV9, the J call TRBJ2-3, with D unresolved. This CDR3 is 15 amino acids long. Germline V gene sequence: CDR1 SGDLS, CDR2 YYNGEE. Trimming removed 4 bases from V and 4 bases from J, with 16 bases in between. The CDR3 is CASSPQRWAADTQYF. In DNA form, the CDR3 reads TGTGCCAGCAGCCCCCAACGGTGGGCCGCAGATACGCAGTATTTT.

This sequence joins TRBV3-1 (or the pseudogene TRBV3-2) and TRBJ1-2; D perhaps matches TRBD1 (5 bases). CDR1 is LGHDT and CDR2 is YNNKEL in the germline V gene (reference sequence). The CDR3 is 14 amino acids. The V and J ends lost 6 bases and 8 bases respectively, with 19 bases between them. Here the CDR3 DNA reads TGTGCCAGCAGTCCCTCCTATGGGGGGACCGGCTACACCTTC. It encodes CASSPSYGGTGYTF.

This chain connects TRBV3-1 (or the pseudogene TRBV3-2) to TRBJ1-4; unclear D gene. CDR1 and CDR2 from the germline V gene are LGHDT and YNNKEL (reference sequence). V lost 3 bases, J lost 3 bases, and 8 bases lay in between. The CDR3 extends over 14 amino acids. The CDR3 bases are TGTGCCAGCAGCCAGAAGAGCGCTAATGAAAAACTGTTTTTT. It yields the protein CASSQKSANEKLFF.

The chain employs TRBV29-1 and TRBJ2-2; 7 bases agree with TRBD1. The germline gives CDR1 SQVTM, CDR2 ANQGSEA. The ends lost 5 bases at V and 1 base at J; junction bases unmatched: 1. The CDR3 is 13 amino acids. The CDR3 here is CSVRTGNTGELFF. As DNA, the CDR3 is TGCAGCGTTCGGACAGGGAACACCGGGGAGCTGTTTTTT.

The chain uses TRBV7-2 and TRBJ1-5; a possible D gene is TRBD1 (6 bases). Between the trimmed V and J ends, which lost 5 bases and 5 bases, there was a span of 10 bases. The V gene's germline CDR1 is SGHTA and CDR2 FQGNSA. The length of the CDR3 is 13 residues. CDR3 protein: CASSPGADQPQHF. CDR3 DNA sequence: TGTGCCAGCAGCCCAGGGGCGGATCAGCCCCAGCATTTT.

This clone has a single count. The J gene is TRBJ2-1, the V gene TRBV11-1; 13 positions match TRBD2. There are 16 residues in the CDR3. Germline CDR1 SGHAT, CDR2 FQDESV (reference sequence). V gave up 6 bases and J gave up 3 bases; unmatched junction bases: 5. The CDR3, as DNA: TGTGCCAGCAGTTCACTAGCGGGAGGGCTCTACAATGAGCAGTTCTTC. It is translated as CASSSLAGGLYNEQFF.

The chain employs TRBV27 and TRBJ1-5, with TRBD1 matching 9 bases. The V segment lost 7 bases and the J segment 5 bases; nucleotides outside the gene matches: 6. Per the germline V gene, CDR1 is MNHEY and CDR2 is SMNVEV (reference sequence). The CDR3 length is 14 residues. CDR3 region: CASTSGQGYQPQHF. The CDR3 nucleotides read TGTGCCAGCACCTCGGGACAGGGCTATCAGCCCCAGCATTTT.

This chain links TRBV5-8 with TRBJ1-2; D not resolved. Trimming shortened V by 4 bases and J by 4 bases, and 20 bases separated the two germline ends. The CDR3 is 16 amino acids. Germline-derived CDR1 and CDR2 are SGHTS and YDEGEE. Here the CDR3 DNA reads TGTGCCAGCAGCCGCAATTTCGGAGGACGGTCCTATGGCTACACCTTC. Translated, it gives CASSRNFGGRSYGYTF.

J is TRBJ1-5 and V is TRBV3-1 (or the pseudogene TRBV3-2); 7 bases are shared with TRBD1. Germline CDR1 and CDR2: LGHDT and YNNKEL (reference sequence). The ends lost 2 bases at V and 0 bases at J; junction bases unmatched: 7. The CDR3 sequence is 17 residues long. The CDR3 sequence is CASSQSGTAYSNQPQHF. The CDR3 bases are TGTGCCAGCAGCCAATCCGGGACAGCGTATAGCAATCAGCCCCAGCATTTT.

J is TRBJ2-5 and V is TRBV19; 12 bases map to TRBD2. CDR3 length: 15 residues. The V gene's germline CDR1 is LNHDA and CDR2 SQIVND (reference sequence). Germline trimming cut 6 bases from V and 4 bases from J; bases unmatched to any gene: 6. CDR3 coding DNA: TGTGCCAGTAGCGAGACTAGCGGGAGTAGAGAGACCCAGTACTTC. Amino acids: CASSETSGSRETQYF.

The V and J genes are TRBV30 and TRBJ2-2; tentatively, D is TRBD2 (5 bases). V dropped 0 bases and J dropped 4 bases, with 9 bases sitting between them. In germline, CDR1 is GTSNPN, CDR2 SVGIG (reference sequence). The CDR3 runs 14 residues. CDR3 nucleotides: TGTGCCTGGAGTGTACTCCGGGGCACCGGGGAGCTGTTTTTT. The encoded protein is CAWSVLRGTGELFF.

Note on this clone: The identical CDR3 is also encoded by other nucleotide sequences in the sample. The chain recombines TRBV3-1 (or the pseudogene TRBV3-2) with TRBJ1-1, with a tentative D call TRBD1 (5 bases). Trimming left V 3 bases short and J 6 bases short, with 11 bases between. In germline, CDR1 is LGHDT, CDR2 YNNKEL (reference sequence). There are 13 residues in the CDR3. CDR3 region: CASSQVSGAEAFF. The CDR3 DNA reads TGTGCCAGCAGCCAGGTCTCGGGGGCTGAAGCTTTCTTT.

The chain carries TRBV25-1 and TRBJ2-5; the match to TRBD2 covers 7 bases. CDR3 length equals 13 residues. The J segment lost 2 bases and the V segment lost 6 bases, leaving 3 bases of the junction unmatched. Per the germline V gene, CDR1 is MGHDK and CDR2 is SYGVNS. The DNA for the CDR3 is TGTGCCAGCAGGGCGGGAGTTCAAGAGACCCAGTACTTC. As protein: CASRAGVQETQYF.

The chain is built from TRBV7-2 and TRBJ2-7, with a possible D match to TRBD1 (7 bases). Trimming left V 5 bases short and J 4 bases short, with 18 bases between. Germline V gene sequence: CDR1 SGHTA, CDR2 FQGNSA. The CDR3 length is 15 residues. CDR3: CASSQRQGLGYEQYF. Here the CDR3 DNA reads TGTGCCAGCAGCCAGAGACAGGGACTTGGGTACGAGCAGTACTTC.